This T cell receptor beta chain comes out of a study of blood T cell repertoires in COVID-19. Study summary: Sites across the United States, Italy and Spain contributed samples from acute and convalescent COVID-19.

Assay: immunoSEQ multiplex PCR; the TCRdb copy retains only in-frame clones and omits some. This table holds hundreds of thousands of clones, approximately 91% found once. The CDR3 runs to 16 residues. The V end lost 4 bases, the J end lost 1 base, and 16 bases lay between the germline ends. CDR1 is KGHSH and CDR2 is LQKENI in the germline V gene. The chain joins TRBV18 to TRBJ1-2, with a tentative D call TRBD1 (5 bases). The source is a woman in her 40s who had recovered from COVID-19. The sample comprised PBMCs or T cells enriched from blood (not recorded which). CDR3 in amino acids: CASSQQGIGINYGYTF. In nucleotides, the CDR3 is TGTGCCAGCTCACAGCAGGGTATTGGTATTAACTATGGCTACACCTTC.